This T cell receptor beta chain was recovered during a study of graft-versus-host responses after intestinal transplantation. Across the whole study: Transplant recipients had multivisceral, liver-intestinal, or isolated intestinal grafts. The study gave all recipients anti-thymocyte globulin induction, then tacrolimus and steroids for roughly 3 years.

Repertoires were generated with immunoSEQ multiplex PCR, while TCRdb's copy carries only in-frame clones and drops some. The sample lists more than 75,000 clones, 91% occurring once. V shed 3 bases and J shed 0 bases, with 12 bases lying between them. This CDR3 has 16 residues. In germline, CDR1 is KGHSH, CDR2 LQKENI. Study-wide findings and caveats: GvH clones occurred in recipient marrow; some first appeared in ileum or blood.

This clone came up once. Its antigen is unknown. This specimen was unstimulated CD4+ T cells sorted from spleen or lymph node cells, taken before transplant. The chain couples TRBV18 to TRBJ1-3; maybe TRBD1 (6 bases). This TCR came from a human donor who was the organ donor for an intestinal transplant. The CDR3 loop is CASSPRGFDSGNTIYF. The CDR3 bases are TGTGCCAGCTCACCTAGGGGGTTTGACTCTGGAAACACCATATATTTT.